These T cell receptor beta chains were read from a single sample in a study of blood T cell repertoires in COVID-19. Profiled with immunoSEQ multiplex PCR; TCRdb holds only in-frame clones, not every one. Of roughly 260,000 clones listed, 88% were seen once; the top ten hold approximately 3.7%. Sequenced sample: peripheral blood. These receptors were obtained from a man in his 60s who had recovered from COVID-19. The CDR3 runs from the conserved cysteine through the conserved F or W. The D gene is left open where the match is weak. Some rows mark clone size as missing; the rest say once, few, many or name a class of expanded clone.

CDR3 DNA	CDR3 protein	clone size	CDR3 length	D gene	J gene	V gene
TGTGCCAGTAGTCCATCCCGACAGGGTGAACATGAAAAACTGTTTTTT	CASSPSRQGEHEKLFF	.	16	TRBD1	TRBJ1-4	TRBV19
TGTGCCACGAGGGACAGGGGAAAAACGAACACTGAAGCTTTCTTT	CATRDRGKTNTEAFF	.	15	TRBD1	TRBJ1-1	TRBV19
TGTGCCAGTAGTATGGGAACAGGGGGATACGGCTACACCTTC	CASSMGTGGYGYTF	.	14	TRBD1	TRBJ1-2	TRBV19
TGTGCCAGTATCGACAGGGGTCTTTACGGCTACACCTTC	CASIDRGLYGYTF	.	13	TRBD1	TRBJ1-2	TRBV14
TGCGCCAGCAGCAACCCCGGGACAGGGTATTCACCCCTCCACTTT	CASSNPGTGYSPLHF	.	15	TRBD1	TRBJ1-6	TRBV4-1
TGCAGCGTTGACCCCCCCCAGCGGGGGTGGAATGAGCAGTTCTTC	CSVDPPQRGWNEQFF	.	15	TRBD2	TRBJ2-1	TRBV29-1
TGTGCCAGCAGCTTGCGGGACAGGAAGAATGAAAAACTGTTTTTT	CASSLRDRKNEKLFF	once	15	TRBD1	TRBJ1-4	TRBV2
TGTGCCAGCAGTGAAGGGGAAGGGCGGGGGCAGCCCCAGCATTTT	CASSEGEGRGQPQHF	few	15	.	TRBJ1-5	TRBV6-1
TGTGCCAGCTCACCCCGGGACAGAAAGAATGAAAAACTGTTTTTT	CASSPRDRKNEKLFF	.	15	TRBD1	TRBJ1-4	TRBV18
TGTGCCAGCAGCCAGACAGGGTACAGCACAGATACGCAGTATTTT	CASSQTGYSTDTQYF	.	15	TRBD1	TRBJ2-3	TRBV4-2
TGTGCCAGCAGCACCCGGGGGACAGGGGTCGACTATGGCTACACCTTC	CASSTRGTGVDYGYTF	.	16	TRBD1	TRBJ1-2	TRBV7-9
TGTGCCAGCAGCCAGGGGCTCGGGGGCTACACCTTC	CASSQGLGGYTF	.	12	.	TRBJ1-2	TRBV3-1/TRBV3-2
TGTGCCAGCTCCCCCATAGGGGTGAGTGGCTACACCTTC	CASSPIGVSGYTF	.	13	.	TRBJ1-2	TRBV6-5
TGTGCCAGCAGCTCTGCCGCAGGCGGGGAGCTGTTTTTT	CASSSAAGGELFF	.	13	.	TRBJ2-2	TRBV7-9
TGTGCCAGCAGCCAAGATGGGGGGGGCGGCAATCAGCCCCAGCATTTT	CASSQDGGGGNQPQHF	.	16	.	TRBJ1-5	TRBV4-2